A single sample gave rise to the 20 T cell receptor beta chains below, sequenced in a study of chemoradiotherapy in HPV16-positive cancers. The data were produced by immunoSEQ multiplex PCR, yet TCRdb's version contains in-frame clones alone and is incomplete. The top ten hold approximately 14% of the sample, which has about 3,200 clones, approximately 71% seen once. This sample was gathered from a patient who underwent chemoradiotherapy. The receptor source for this set is a human donor with HPV-associated anogenital cancer.

In regard to this clone: Compared with germline, one end of the junction differs, possibly owing to a read error. CDR3 DNA: TGTGCCAGTGGGACAGGGGAGACCCAGCACTTC. Residues: CASGTGETQHF. This chain connects TRBV27 to TRBJ2-5, with TRBD1 identical over 10 bases. Germline lookup yields CDR1 MNHEY and CDR2 SMNVEV (reference sequence). The CDR3 runs to 11 residues.

This clone was seen only a few times. The J gene is TRBJ1-1, the V gene TRBV7-2; D is ambiguous. The CDR3 has 13 residues. Trimming stripped 3 bases from V and 0 bases from J, with 5 bases between. CDR1 and CDR2 from the germline V gene are SGHTA and FQGNSA. The CDR3 is CASSFGMNTEAFF. The CDR3 DNA reads as TGTGCCAGCAGCTTCGGCATGAACACTGAAGCTTTCTTT.

CDR3: CASSQDVTADSPLHF. For the CDR3, the DNA is TGTGCCAGCAGCCAAGATGTTACGGCCGATTCACCCCTCCACTTT. The V and J genes are TRBV14 and TRBJ1-6, with no clear D. Germline CDR1 is SGHDN and CDR2 is FVKESK. Deletions cut 0 bases from V and 8 bases from J, with 11 bases between. The CDR3 loop spans 15 amino acids.

This chain links TRBV10-1 with TRBJ2-7, with D maybe TRBD1 (5 bases). The CDR3 runs 13 residues. Germline V lookup: CDR1 WNHNN, CDR2 SYGVQD (reference sequence). Trimming removed 3 bases at V and 2 bases at J, with 8 bases between. The CDR3 DNA is TGCGCCAGCAGTGAAGGGGATACCTACGAGCAGTACTTC. Translated, it gives CASSEGDTYEQYF.

The CDR3 DNA reads as TGTGCCACTGTAGCGGCCTCTAGCACAGATACGCAGTATTTT. It codes for CATVAASSTDTQYF. The rearrangement joins TRBV2 to TRBJ2-3, with D maybe TRBD2 (6 bases). CDR1 is SNHLY, CDR2 FYNNEI, per germline. This CDR3 is built from 14 residues. The germline V and J ends were trimmed by 10 bases and 0 bases, with 14 bases remaining between them.

This clone has just a few counts. This chain links TRBV4-1 with TRBJ1-1; perhaps TRBD1 as D (5 bases). The CDR3 is 15 amino acids. V was cut by 0 bases and J by 8 bases, with 16 bases left in between. The germline CDR1 and CDR2 sequences are MGHRA and YSYEKL. The CDR3 DNA follows: TGCGCCAGCAGCCAAGATTACGGGGGAGGTGTAGAAGCTTTCTTT. Amino acids: CASSQDYGGGVEAFF.

This chain joins TRBV9 and TRBJ2-5; D could derive from TRBD1 or TRBD2 (5 bases each). Per the germline V gene, CDR1 is SGDLS and CDR2 is YYNGEE. Trimming took off 0 bases at V and 5 bases at J, with 17 bases between the two ends. This CDR3 is built from 16 residues. CDR3 sequence: CASSVGGASGTETQYF. The CDR3 DNA sequence: TGTGCCAGCAGCGTAGGAGGGGCCTCCGGGACGGAGACCCAGTACTTC.

The CDR3 sequence is CASSPMGGTGANVLTF. Written as DNA, the CDR3 is TGTGCCAGCTCACCTATGGGGGGGACCGGGGCCAACGTCCTGACTTTC. This chain uses TRBV18 with TRBJ2-6; 7 nucleotides line up with TRBD2. The junction had 6 bases not matched to a gene; V was cut back by 3 bases and J by 4 bases. This CDR3 is built from 16 residues. The V gene's germline CDR1 is KGHSH and CDR2 LQKENI.

This clone occurred a few times. J is TRBJ1-2 and V is TRBV6-6, with D unresolved. The V gene's germline CDR1 is MNHNY and CDR2 SVGAGI (reference sequence). The CDR3 loop spans 13 amino acids. Trimming shortened V by 3 bases and J by 6 bases, and 11 bases separated the two germline ends. As DNA, the CDR3 is TGTGCCAGCAGTTATGGAGGGATCAATGGCTACACCTTC. Its translation: CASSYGGINGYTF.

This clone was seen more than once but under ten times. V usage is TRBV12-5 and J usage is TRBJ1-4; D is unclear. Trimming removed 3 bases from V and 8 bases from J, with 4 bases in between. This CDR3 has 11 residues. In germline, CDR1 is LGHNT, CDR2 FRNRAP. The CDR3, as DNA: TGTGCTAGTGGTTTAGGAGAAAAACTGTTTTTT. This encodes CASGLGEKLFF. The full variable domain, its missing parts supplied by reference TRBV12-5 and TRBJ1-4, is DARVTQTPRHKVTEMGQEVTMRCQPILGHNTVFWYRQTMMQGLELLAYFRNRAPLDDSGMPKDRFSAEMPDATLATLKIQPSEPRDSAVYFCASGLGEKLFFGSGTQLSVL.

The chain uses TRBV10-3 and TRBJ2-2; D is perhaps TRBD1 or TRBD2 (5 bases each). Per the germline V gene, CDR1 is ENHRY and CDR2 is SYGVKD. This CDR3 comprises 13 residues. V dropped 10 bases and J dropped 6 bases, with 15 bases sitting between them. As DNA, the CDR3 is TGTGCCACCATTCCCGGGGCGCCCGGGGAGCTGTTTTTT. Protein product: CATIPGAPGELFF.

This clone has only a few counts. A junction end diverges from the germline sequence, so it may reflect a read error. CDR3: CASSEKNARHF. CDR3 in DNA: TGTGCCAGCAGTGAAAAGAATGCCAGGCACTTC. The chain links TRBV2 to TRBJ2-4, with D uncertain. The CDR3 loop spans 11 amino acids. Germline loops: CDR1 SNHLY, CDR2 FYNNEI.

The chain employs TRBV16 and TRBJ1-2, with D possibly TRBD1 on 6 matching bases. V lost 4 bases and J lost 4, with 13 bases in between. Germline V gene data show CDR1 as KGHSY and CDR2 as FQNENV. The CDR3 runs 14 residues. The CDR3: CASSLQGLSYGYTF. The CDR3 DNA follows: TGTGCCAGCAGCCTACAGGGCCTCAGCTATGGCTACACCTTC.

The rearrangement joins TRBV5-1 to TRBJ1-6; no reliable D call. Trimming cost V 7 bases and J 3 bases, with 17 bases left between them. This CDR3 has 16 residues. The germline gives CDR1 SGHRS, CDR2 YFSETQ. The DNA for the CDR3 is TGCGCCAGCCCAAACGAACAGACAAACTATAATTCACCCCTCCACTTT. It encodes CASPNEQTNYNSPLHF.

The V call is TRBV6-5, the J call TRBJ1-3; a possible D gene is TRBD1 (6 bases). CDR3 length equals 14 residues. Germline loops: CDR1 MNHEY, CDR2 SVGAGI. The V end lost 6 bases, the J end lost 1 base, and 10 bases lay between the germline ends. CDR3 region: CASSPGQSGNTIYF. The CDR3 nucleotides are TGTGCCAGCAGCCCCGGACAGTCTGGAAACACCATATATTTT.

The gene calls are TRBV2 and TRBJ2-3; D is undetermined. V lost 4 bases to trimming and J lost 7 bases, with 6 bases between them. Germline assignment: CDR1 SNHLY and CDR2 FYNNEI. The CDR3 contains 11 residues. The CDR3 sequence: CASSGGNTQYF. CDR3 nucleotides: TGTGCCAGCAGTGGTGGAAATACGCAGTATTTT.

V usage is TRBV27 and J usage is TRBJ2-3, with 8 bases fitting TRBD2. The germline CDR1 and CDR2 sequences are MNHEY and SMNVEV (reference sequence). The CDR3 is 15 amino acids. V gave up 10 bases and J gave up 1 base; unmatched junction bases: 10. The CDR3 region has the DNA TGTGCCACCCCCTGGGCGGGGGGCCGCACAGATACGCAGTATTTT. Amino acids: CATPWAGGRTDTQYF.

This sequence joins TRBV2 and TRBJ1-1; D possibly corresponds to TRBD1 (5 bases). This CDR3 is 15 amino acids long. Trimming cost V 4 bases and J 3 bases, with 15 bases left between them. CDR1 is SNHLY, CDR2 FYNNEI, per germline. CDR3 coding DNA: TGTGCCAGCAGTGGTCCCAGGGTAGGGTACACTGAAGCTTTCTTT. Translated, it gives CASSGPRVGYTEAFF.

The rearrangement links TRBV4-2 to TRBJ1-6, with 9 nucleotides matching TRBD1. The germline gives CDR1 LGHNA, CDR2 YNFKEQ. The CDR3 extends over 15 amino acids. V dropped 7 bases and J dropped 8; count of bases not matched to a gene: 9. CDR3 loop: CASTPGDRDDSPLHF. DNA of the CDR3: TGTGCCAGCACCCCGGGGGACAGGGATGATTCACCCCTCCACTTT.

This rearrangement joins TRBV19 to TRBJ2-7, with TRBD2 as a possible D gene (5 bases). This CDR3 is 15 amino acids long. Trimming left V 5 bases short and J 4 bases short, with 18 bases between. CDR1 and CDR2 from the germline V gene are LNHDA and SQIVND (reference sequence). For the CDR3, the DNA is TGTGCCAGTAGTTCTGGGTCCACGAGGGTTTACGAGCAGTACTTC. This translates into CASSSGSTRVYEQYF.